This section outlines one TCR beta chain sequence together with its context. Its antigen is currently unknown. Method: immunoSEQ multiplex PCR; TCRdb's copy keeps in-frame clones and lacks some. The sample holds some 60,000 clones, around 84% seen once. The data originate from a study of vaccination effects on CD4 cells after COVID-19. V lost 5 bases, J lost 1 base, and 7 bases stayed unmatched. CDR1 LGHDT and CDR2 YNNKEL come from the germline V gene (reference sequence). The CDR3 extends over 15 amino acids. Culture proceeded for 10 days, and CD4+ T cells were then isolated. All study participants received two doses of BNT162b2 or mRNA-1273 vaccine. Nucleocapsid antibodies stayed negative before and after vaccination, showing no earlier SARS-CoV-2 infection.

Sequencing was performed on CD4+ T cells from PBMCs cultured without peptide, taken after COVID-19 vaccination. This TCR was recovered from a human donor who received a COVID-19 vaccine. This chain joins TRBV3-1 (or the pseudogene TRBV3-2) and TRBJ1-1, with 7 bases lining up with TRBD1. CDR3 protein: CASSSPGQRNTEAFF. CDR3 nucleotides: TGTGCCAGCAGCTCTCCGGGACAGAGGAACACTGAAGCTTTCTTT.